This record covers a single T cell receptor beta chain. This record comes from a study of Ad26.COV2.S vaccination and SARS-CoV-2 variants. The treatment denotes: around 19 received Ad26.COV2.S at low or high dose, single or two shots; several received placebo; per-sample allocation not given. Day 63 after the first vaccine or placebo injection was the time point for sampling. Assay used: immunoSEQ multiplex PCR; TCRdb lists only in-frame clones, some missing. Of 500,000 or so clones detected, about 83% appear once; the ten largest clones hold roughly 13%. The sequences come from peripheral blood, collected in a trial of Ad26.COV2.S vaccine versus placebo. This clonotype was obtained from a person between 18 and 65 years old who received the Ad26.COV2.S COVID-19 vaccine or a placebo.

CDR3: CASSQLYEQYF. Here the CDR3 DNA reads TGTGCCAGCAGCCAACTTTACGAGCAGTACTTC. V gene TRBV6-5 combines with J gene TRBJ2-7; no definite D call. The CDR3 extends over 11 amino acids. Deletions cut 6 bases from V and 4 bases from J, with 7 bases between. Germline V lookup: CDR1 MNHEY, CDR2 SVGAGI.